One sample yielded the 13 T cell receptor beta chains listed below, sequenced in a study of blood T cells in healthy people across ages. The authors ran a second PCR of roughly 6 to 11 cycles using a sample-barcoded 5' primer and a J-beta primer mix. In TCRdb, the 5' RACE reads were re-called with MiXCR into one record per CDR3 protein. The table records fewer than 950,000 distinct CDR3 sequences, around half of them present only once. Sequences were obtained from blood. These receptors came from an elderly man in good health.

Only one count was recorded for this clonotype. The chain has TRBV15 and TRBJ1-1, with D uncertain. In germline, CDR1 is LNHNV, CDR2 YYDKDF (reference sequence). Between the trimmed V and J ends, which lost 1 base and 3 bases, there was a span of 15 bases. This CDR3 region has 16 residues. CDR3 in DNA: TGTGCCACCAGCAGAGGATGGAAGGGTAGGGACACTGAAGCTTTCTTT. It specifies CATSRGWKGRDTEAFF.

In nucleotides, the CDR3 is TGTGCCAGCACCCCGGCGGATGGCTACACCTTC. It yields the protein CASTPADGYTF. The chain uses TRBV7-9 and TRBJ1-2; D gene unclear. Germline values: CDR1 SEHNR, CDR2 FQNEAQ (reference sequence). V lost 7 bases, J lost 6 bases, and 9 bases lay in between. The CDR3 covers 11 residues.

The chain carries TRBV7-9 and TRBJ2-1, with 9 bases that match TRBD2. V lost 2 bases, J lost 8 bases, and 10 bases stayed unmatched. The CDR3 is 16 residues long. CDR1 and CDR2 (germline): SEHNR, FQNEAQ (reference sequence). In nucleotides, the CDR3 is TGTGCCAGCAGCTTACTTGGCGGGAGGGCCCTCGATGAGCAGTTCTTC. This translates into CASSLLGGRALDEQFF.

This clonotype has a handful of counts. The V and J genes are TRBV6-5 and TRBJ2-3, with unresolved D. With 7 bases removed from V and 14 bases from J, the gap between germline ends came to 16 bases. The CDR3 has 11 amino acids. Germline assignment: CDR1 MNHEY and CDR2 SVGAGI. The CDR3 coding sequence is TGTGCCAGCAAGCGAGCCGGATACGCGTATTTT. It is translated as CASKRAGYAYF.

A few counts support this clonotype. The V and J genes are TRBV5-1 and TRBJ2-5, with D tentatively TRBD1 or TRBD2 (5 bases each). The length of the CDR3 is 15 residues. Trimming left V 0 bases short and J 0 bases short, with 9 bases between. Per germline, CDR1 SGHRS and CDR2 YFSETQ. CDR3 bases: TGCGCCAGCAGCTTGGTGGGGACCTACCAAGAGACCCAGTACTTC. As protein: CASSLVGTYQETQYF.

This chain uses TRBV28 with TRBJ2-7; D could derive from TRBD1 or TRBD2 (6 bases each). CDR1 MDHEN and CDR2 SYDVKM come from the germline V gene. This CDR3 is built from 11 residues. The V gene lost 11 bases and the J gene lost 6 bases, with 14 bases spanning the gap. CDR3 bases: TGTGCCCTTGGGGGGCTTGGCGAGCAGTACTTC. Translating gives CALGGLGEQYF.

This chain uses TRBV5-6 with TRBJ2-7, with D tentatively TRBD2 (5 bases). The CDR3 sequence is 14 residues long. Germline-derived CDR1 and CDR2 are SGHDT and YYEEEE. The V end lost 0 bases, the J end lost 3 bases, and 10 bases lay between the germline ends. The CDR3 DNA is TGTGCCAGCAGCTTGGGTCTAGCCTACTACGAGCAGTACTTC. This translates into CASSLGLAYYEQYF.

Here the CDR3 DNA reads TGCAGCGCCACTAGCGGAGGATACAATGAGCAGTTCTTC. Translation: CSATSGGYNEQFF. This chain links TRBV29-1 with TRBJ2-1, with 8 bases identical to TRBD2. This CDR3 comprises 13 residues. The germline V gene has CDR1 SQVTM and CDR2 ANQGSEA. The J segment lost 4 bases and the V segment lost 7 bases, leaving 6 bases of the junction unmatched.

V usage is TRBV5-1 and J usage is TRBJ2-1; 11 bases map to TRBD2. The CDR3 is made up of 15 amino acids. Germline CDR1 and CDR2: SGHRS and YFSETQ. The ends lost 4 bases at V and 3 bases at J; junction bases unmatched: 3. The chain's CDR3 is CASSILAGDYNEQFF. The CDR3 DNA follows: TGCGCCAGCAGCATACTAGCGGGAGACTACAATGAGCAGTTCTTC.

J is TRBJ2-1 and V is TRBV28, with no clear D. The CDR3 has 12 residues. Germline V gives CDR1 MDHEN, CDR2 SYDVKM. Deletions cut 2 bases from V and 7 bases from J, with 6 bases between. CDR3 nucleotide sequence: TGTGCCAGCAGTTTACCCCAGAATGAGCAGTTCTTC. Encoded protein: CASSLPQNEQFF. The variable domain in full, completed from reference TRBV28 and TRBJ2-1, reads DVKVTQSSRYLVKRTGEKVFLECVQDMDHENMFWYRQDPGLGLRLIYFSYDVKMKEKGDIPEGYSVSREKKERFSLILESASTNQTSMYLCASSLPQNEQFFGPGTRLTVL.

The chain has TRBV12-3 or TRBV12-4 and TRBJ2-1; TRBD1 might be the D (6 bases). The V and J ends lost 2 bases and 1 base respectively, with 18 bases between them. The CDR3 sequence is 18 residues long. The CDR3 region is CASSLRGFEGYSYNEQFF. DNA for the CDR3: TGTGCCAGCAGTTTAAGGGGGTTCGAAGGCTATTCCTACAATGAGCAGTTCTTC.

CDR3 bases: TGCGCCAGCAGCGCGGCCGGGATGGGTGGGGATACGCAGTATTTT. This translates into CASSAAGMGGDTQYF. The V and J genes are TRBV5-1 and TRBJ2-3, with D maybe TRBD2 (5 bases). Trimming removed 4 bases at V and 6 bases at J, with 18 bases between. The CDR3 consists of 15 residues. Germline lookup yields CDR1 SGHRS and CDR2 YFSETQ.

This sequence joins TRBV5-1 and TRBJ2-1, with D tentatively TRBD1 (5 bases). The CDR3 loop spans 15 amino acids. CDR1 is SGHRS, CDR2 YFSETQ, per germline. V gave up 3 bases and J gave up 2 bases, with 12 bases separating them. CDR3 sequence: CASSSEGATYNEQFF. CDR3 nucleotides: TGCGCCAGCAGCTCGGAAGGGGCGACCTACAATGAGCAGTTCTTC.